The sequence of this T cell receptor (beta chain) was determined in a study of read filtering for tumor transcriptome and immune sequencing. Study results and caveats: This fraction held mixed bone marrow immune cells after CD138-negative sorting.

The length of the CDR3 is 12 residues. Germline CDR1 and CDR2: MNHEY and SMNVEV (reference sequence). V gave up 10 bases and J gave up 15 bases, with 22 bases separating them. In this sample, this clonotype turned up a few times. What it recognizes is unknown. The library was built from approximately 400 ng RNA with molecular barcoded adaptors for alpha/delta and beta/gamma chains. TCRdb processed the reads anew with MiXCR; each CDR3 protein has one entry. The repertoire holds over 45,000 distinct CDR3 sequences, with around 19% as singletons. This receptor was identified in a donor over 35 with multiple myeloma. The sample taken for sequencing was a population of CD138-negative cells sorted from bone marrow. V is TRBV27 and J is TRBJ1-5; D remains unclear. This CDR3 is CATGNGPPPAHF. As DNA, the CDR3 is TGTGCCACCGGGAATGGCCCGCCGCCGGCGCATTTT.